The next 26 T cell receptor beta chains were all read from a single sample in a study of blood T cells in healthy people across ages. Together with a sample-barcoded 5' primer, a J-beta primer mix was included in a second PCR lasting about 6 to 11 cycles. TCRdb redid the calling of the 5' RACE reads with MiXCR, one entry per CDR3 protein. Of about 1.7 million distinct CDR3 sequences in the sample, over 25% are singletons; the top ten hold 6.5% to 8.5%. The sample comprised blood. These receptors were collected from a woman under 40 in good health.

This clonotype has ten or more counts. One end of the junction is discordant with germline, which a read error may explain. This chain connects TRBV5-8 to TRBJ2-6; 8 bases align to TRBD1. This CDR3 region has 18 residues. Germline lookup yields CDR1 SGHTS and CDR2 YDEGEE. The chain's CDR3 is CASSLGQGANSGANVLTF. The CDR3 DNA sequence: TGCGCCAGCAGCCTCGGACAGGGTGCAAATTCTGGGGCCAACGTCCTGACTTTC. Supplemented by reference TRBV5-8 and TRBJ2-6, the full variable domain reads EAGVTQSPTHLIKTRGQQATLRCSPISGHTSVYWYQQALGLGLQFLLWYDEGEERNRGNFPPRFSGRQFPNYSSELNVNALELEDSALYLCASSLGQGANSGANVLTFGAGSRLTVL.

This clonotype occurred many times. The V gene is TRBV7-2, the J gene TRBJ2-3; possible D gene TRBD1, 6 bases. This CDR3 spans 15 amino acids. The V end lost 3 bases, the J end lost 0 bases, and 10 bases lay between the germline ends. Germline values: CDR1 SGHTA, CDR2 FQGNSA. CDR3 in amino acids: CASSLPGTSTDTQYF. The DNA for the CDR3 is TGTGCCAGCAGCTTGCCGGGGACAAGCACAGATACGCAGTATTTT.

The rearrangement joins TRBV5-1 to TRBJ2-5; D gene unclear. This CDR3 has 15 residues. Germline V lookup: CDR1 SGHRS, CDR2 YFSETQ. Trimming took 0 bases from V and 5 from J, leaving 14 bases between them. Here the CDR3 reads CASSLGNAPWETQYF. CDR3 nucleotides: TGCGCCAGCAGCTTGGGTAATGCGCCGTGGGAGACCCAGTACTTC. The full variable domain, rest sourced from reference TRBV5-1 and TRBJ2-5, is KAGVTQTPRYLIKTRGQQVTLSCSPISGHRSVSWYQQTPGQGLQFLFEYFSETQRNKGNFPGRFSGRQFSNSRSEMNVSTLELGDSALYLCASSLGNAPWETQYFGPGTRLLVL.

The chain joins TRBV7-9 to TRBJ2-5; TRBD2 agrees at 10 bases. Germline V lookup: CDR1 SEHNR, CDR2 FQNEAQ (reference sequence). With V trimmed by 3 bases and J by 4 bases, 8 bases remained unmatched. This CDR3 comprises 16 residues. CDR3 sequence reads: CASSFAASGGGETQYF. The CDR3 DNA reads as TGTGCCAGCAGCTTCGCGGCTAGCGGGGGAGGAGAGACCCAGTACTTC.

The chain recombines TRBV7-9 with TRBJ2-5; D is perhaps TRBD2 (5 bases). V gave up 2 bases and J gave up 5 bases, with 15 bases separating them. The germline V gene encodes CDR1 SEHNR and CDR2 FQNEAQ (reference sequence). The CDR3 consists of 15 residues. As DNA, the CDR3 is TGTGCCAGCAGCTTACTTCCTAGCTCCGACGAGACCCAGTACTTC. Residues: CASSLLPSSDETQYF.

J is TRBJ2-7 and V is TRBV5-1; possibly TRBD2 for D (6 bases). The CDR3 length is 14 residues. Trimming took 4 bases from V and 3 from J, leaving 14 bases between them. Germline CDR1 SGHRS, CDR2 YFSETQ. This CDR3 is CASSVRLGVYEQYF. The CDR3 region has the DNA TGCGCCAGCAGCGTTAGACTAGGAGTCTACGAGCAGTACTTC.

The gene calls are TRBV28 and TRBJ2-5; D call uncertain. Looked up from germline, CDR1 is MDHEN and CDR2 is SYDVKM. This CDR3 has 12 amino acids. V lost 10 bases, J lost 6 bases, and 15 bases lay in between. The CDR3 nucleotides are TGTGCCAACAGCCCCCCCTTTAAGACCCAGTACTTC. It codes for CANSPPFKTQYF.

This clonotype has only a few counts. The chain carries TRBV28 and TRBJ1-2; 11 positions agree with TRBD1. V was pared by 6 bases and J by 8 bases, with 8 bases of the junction left unmatched. CDR3 length: 14 residues. Germline V gene lookup returns CDR1 MDHEN and CDR2 SYDVKM. The CDR3 is CASRPPGQGGGYTF. As DNA, the CDR3 is TGTGCCAGCAGACCTCCGGGACAGGGGGGAGGCTACACCTTC.

This clonotype showed up just a few times. This chain joins TRBV7-2 and TRBJ1-5, with 9 positions matching TRBD1. The junction had 10 bases not matched to a gene; V was cut back by 1 base and J by 3 bases. The CDR3 sequence is 18 residues long. Germline-derived CDR1 and CDR2 are SGHTA and FQGNSA. The CDR3 coding sequence is TGTGCCAGCAGCTTAGTCAGCCGGGGACAGGGAATCAATCAGCCCCAGCATTTT. Its protein product is CASSLVSRGQGINQPQHF. Full variable domain (remainder filled in from reference TRBV7-2 and TRBJ1-5): GAGVSQSPSNKVTEKGKDVELRCDPISGHTALYWYRQSLGQGLEFLIYFQGNSAPDKSGLPSDRFSAERTGGSVSTLTIQRTQQEDSAVYLCASSLVSRGQGINQPQHFGDGTRLSIL.

This clonotype was seen ten or more times. The CDR3 is CASSDIGRTTYEQYF. The CDR3 DNA reads as TGTGCCAGCAGCGACATCGGACGGACTACCTACGAGCAGTACTTC. The chain is built from TRBV6-6 and TRBJ2-7, with D possibly TRBD2 on 6 matching bases. Between the trimmed V and J ends, which lost 6 bases and 2 bases, there was a span of 17 bases. CDR3 size: 15 residues. Germline V lookup: CDR1 MNHNY, CDR2 SVGAGI (reference sequence).

This clonotype has more than one count but fewer than ten. The rearrangement links TRBV7-9 to TRBJ2-1; D might be TRBD2 (6 bases). Germline V gene lookup returns CDR1 SEHNR and CDR2 FQNEAQ (reference sequence). The CDR3 length is 13 residues. The ends were cut back, 1 base at V and 12 bases at J, with 13 bases in the middle. CDR3 protein: CASSLVLSGVQFF. The CDR3 nucleotides read TGTGCCAGCAGCTTAGTGTTGTCGGGAGTGCAGTTCTTC. Filled out from reference TRBV7-9 and TRBJ2-1, the complete variable domain reads DTGVSQNPRHKITKRGQNVTFRCDPISEHNRLYWYRQTLGQGPEFLTYFQNEAQLEKSRLLSDRFSAERPKGSFSTLEIQRTEQGDSAMYLCASSLVLSGVQFFGPGTRLTVL.

For the CDR3, the DNA is TGTGCCAGCAGCTTAGCCCAGGGAGGCACCGGGGAGCTGTTTTTT. Its protein product is CASSLAQGGTGELFF. The chain is built from TRBV7-7 and TRBJ2-2; tentative D call: TRBD2 (6 bases). The V and J ends lost 0 bases and 4 bases respectively, with 9 bases between them. The CDR3 extends over 15 amino acids. Germline loops: CDR1 SSHAT, CDR2 FNYEAQ (reference sequence).

The chain links TRBV5-1 to TRBJ2-1; no definite D call. Germline CDR1 is SGHRS and CDR2 is YFSETQ. V shed 0 bases and J shed 2 bases, with 9 bases lying between them. The CDR3 totals 15 residues. The CDR3 DNA follows: TGCGCCAGCAGCTTGGGACGTGATGCCTACAATGAGCAGTTCTTC. Protein: CASSLGRDAYNEQFF.

In the case of this clonotype: A single base separates this from a much larger clone, so it may be a read error. The genes are TRBV2 and TRBJ2-3; D perhaps matches TRBD2 (6 bases). V lost 7 bases and J lost 2, with 16 bases in between. The CDR3 is 15 residues long. Germline CDR1 reads SNHLY; CDR2 reads FYNNEI. The CDR3 DNA reads TGTGCCAGCATGTTGCCCGGGAGCAACACAGATACGCAGTATTTT. Translation gives CASMLPGSNTDTQYF.

This clonotype was detected only a few times. The chain uses TRBV9 and TRBJ2-7; 7 bases are shared with TRBD1. V lost 2 bases to trimming and J lost 3 bases; unmatched junction nucleotides: 5. There are 14 residues in the CDR3. CDR1 and CDR2 (germline): SGDLS, YYNGEE. This CDR3 is CASSVLPGGYEQYF. CDR3 coding DNA: TGTGCCAGCAGCGTCCTTCCAGGGGGCTACGAGCAGTACTTC.

This clonotype was counted only a few times. V usage is TRBV7-9 and J usage is TRBJ2-4; 8 bases are a match to TRBD1. The CDR3 covers 15 residues. Trimming took 5 bases from V and 5 from J; bases not matched to a gene: 8. Germline loops: CDR1 SEHNR, CDR2 FQNEAQ (reference sequence). The CDR3 region is CASSRGTGGENIQYF. The CDR3 DNA sequence: TGTGCCAGCAGCAGAGGGACAGGAGGGGAAAACATTCAGTACTTC.

The rearrangement joins TRBV2 to TRBJ1-1; D unclear. Trimming cost V 7 bases and J 10 bases, with 13 bases left between them. This CDR3 has 11 amino acids. Germline-derived CDR1 and CDR2 are SNHLY and FYNNEI. This CDR3 reads CASKYTALAFF. The CDR3 nucleotides are TGTGCCAGCAAGTACACCGCTTTAGCTTTCTTT.

The J gene is TRBJ2-5, the V gene TRBV9; no firm D call. Trimming took 0 bases from V and 0 from J, leaving 12 bases between them. There are 16 residues in the CDR3. Germline V gene lookup returns CDR1 SGDLS and CDR2 YYNGEE. The CDR3 sequence is CASSVAGRLYQETQYF. The CDR3 DNA reads TGTGCCAGCAGCGTAGCCGGGCGGTTGTACCAAGAGACCCAGTACTTC.

This clonotype has a count of ten or more. The V call is TRBV12-3 or TRBV12-4, the J call TRBJ1-4; TRBD1 matches at 7 bases. V shed 6 bases and J 6 bases; nucleotides not matched to a gene: 10. The length of the CDR3 is 15 residues. The CDR3 is CASRDHLGGDEKLFF. Here the CDR3 DNA reads TGTGCCAGCAGAGACCATTTAGGGGGCGATGAAAAACTGTTTTTT.

Of note for this clonotype: One junction end does not reproduce the germline sequence, and a read error may be involved. The genes are TRBV29-1 and TRBJ2-1; tentatively, D is TRBD2 (5 bases). From germline, CDR1 is SQVTM and CDR2 ANQGSEA. The CDR3 is 15 residues long. The chain's CDR3 is CSVARGAVSSNEQFF. CDR3 nucleotide sequence: TGCAGCGTTGCTCGGGGAGCCGTCTCCTCCAATGAGCAGTTCTTC.

As regards this clonotype: The junction shows a germline mismatch at one end, possibly a read error. The rearrangement joins TRBV7-2 to TRBJ2-6, with a tentative D call TRBD1 (5 bases). This CDR3 has 20 amino acids. CDR1 is SGHTA and CDR2 is FQGNSA in the germline V gene. The CDR3: CASSLIIRTGINSGANVQTF. CDR3 bases: TGTGCCAGTAGCTTAATTATCCGAACAGGCATAAACTCTGGGGCCAACGTCCAGACTTTC.

The gene calls are TRBV12-3 or TRBV12-4 and TRBJ2-7, with 10 nucleotides matching TRBD1. With the DNA end fitting TRBJ2-5 better, the J assignment may be wrong. The CDR3 consists of 15 residues. The CDR3: CASSPSTGGGKTQYF. CDR3 coding DNA: TGTGCCAGCAGTCCGTCGACAGGGGGCGGGAAGACCCAGTACTTC.

This clonotype was seen more than once but under ten times. This chain uses TRBV6-2 or TRBV6-3 with TRBJ2-3; no reliable D call. In germline, CDR1 is MNHEY, CDR2 SVGEGT. The V end was cut by 2 bases, the J end by 10 bases, with 13 bases between. The CDR3 is made up of 13 amino acids. The CDR3 here is CASSYEPQDAQYF. The CDR3 DNA follows: TGTGCCAGCAGTTACGAGCCCCAGGACGCGCAGTATTTT.

This clonotype was detected ten times or more. J is TRBJ2-7 and V is TRBV20-1; a possible D gene is TRBD2 (6 bases). CDR3 size: 16 residues. Between the trimmed V and J ends, which lost 6 bases and 0 bases, there was a span of 21 bases. Per germline, CDR1 DFQATT and CDR2 SNEGSKA (reference sequence). CDR3 sequence: CSATDFLASSSYEQYF. The CDR3 coding sequence is TGCAGTGCGACCGACTTCCTAGCGTCAAGCTCCTACGAGCAGTACTTC.

This sequence joins TRBV28 and TRBJ1-5, with a weak D call TRBD1 (5 bases). CDR1 and CDR2 (germline): MDHEN, SYDVKM. This CDR3 comprises 16 residues. V was cut by 1 base and J by 0 bases, with 10 bases left in between. The CDR3 nucleotides read TGTGCCAGCAGTTTATCGGATGGGGCTAGCAATCAGCCCCAGCATTTT. This translates into CASSLSDGASNQPQHF. Complete variable domain (other parts from reference TRBV28 and TRBJ1-5): DVKVTQSSRYLVKRTGEKVFLECVQDMDHENMFWYRQDPGLGLRLIYFSYDVKMKEKGDIPEGYSVSREKKERFSLILESASTNQTSMYLCASSLSDGASNQPQHFGDGTRLSIL.

There are a few counts of this clonotype. The chain combines TRBV5-5 with TRBJ1-2; TRBD1 is a possible D gene (5 bases). V lost 3 bases and J lost 4, with 10 bases in between. Germline CDR1 and CDR2: SGHKS and YYEKEE (reference sequence). This CDR3 has 13 residues. The CDR3 coding sequence is TGTGCCAGCAGCTGGACAAGGGGCTATGGCTACACCTTC. Translating it yields CASSWTRGYGYTF.